These 17 T cell receptor beta chains share one sample of origin, sequenced in a study of T cell clonality in common variable immunodeficiency. The table came from immunoSEQ multiplex PCR; TCRdb's copy has only in-frame clones and leaves some out. The sample shows 39,000 or so clones, no singletons; the ten largest hold roughly 3%. Sequenced sample: peripheral blood mononuclear cells. The receptors were sampled from a person between 18 and 75 years old in good health.

This clone has a count of ten or more. The read is 3 residues too short to cover the CDR3 end, so that end is filled in from the germline J gene. The chain uses TRBV7-4 and TRBJ1-3, with D hard to call. V was shortened by 5 bases and J by 2 bases, with 13 bases between the two germline ends. Germline V CDR1 and CDR2: SGHVT, SQSDAQ. The CDR3 is 15 residues long. The CDR3: CASSAAQYPGNTIYF. The covered CDR3 bases are TGTGCCAGCAGCGCTGCACAGTACCCTGGAAACACC.

This clone was recorded at least ten times. The read terminates 3 residues ahead of where the CDR3 ends, so the germline J gene completes it. The chain is built from TRBV6-4 and TRBJ2-2, with TRBD1 matching over 8 bases. Germline values: CDR1 MRHNA, CDR2 SNTAGT. Germline trimming cut 2 bases from V and 6 bases from J; bases unmatched to any gene: 5. The CDR3 has 15 residues. CDR3 bases read: TGTGCCAGCAGTGACGGACAGGGACTGGCCGGGGAG. Protein: CASSDGQGLAGE. The CDR3, in full, reads CASSDGQGLAGELFF.

This clone was seen at least ten times. The read gets to within 3 residues of the CDR3 end, and the germline J gene fills in the rest. The chain carries TRBV29-1 and TRBJ1-2; 7 positions agree with TRBD1. The V gene's germline CDR1 is SQVTM and CDR2 ANQGSEA. V lost 2 bases to trimming and J lost 2 bases; unmatched junction nucleotides: 5. The CDR3 length is 14 residues. The CDR3 DNA, read in part, is TGCAGCGTTGAACCCCTGACAGGGAACTATGGC. This gives the protein CSVEPLTGNYG. The full CDR3 reads CSVEPLTGNYGYTF.

In this sample, this clone turned up many times. The read gets to within 3 residues of the CDR3 end, and the germline J gene fills in the rest. The chain combines TRBV20-1 with TRBJ1-2, with 7 bases that match TRBD1. Germline values: CDR1 DFQATT, CDR2 SNEGSKA (reference sequence). The CDR3 extends over 14 amino acids. With V trimmed by 3 bases and J by 6 bases, 10 bases remained unmatched. Here the CDR3 reads CSARSTGDADGYTF. The DNA read from the CDR3 is TGCAGTGCTAGGAGCACAGGGGACGCTGATGGC.

There are many counts of this clone. CDR3 in amino acids: CASSDGPGGTDTQYF. The covered CDR3 bases are TGTGCCAGCAGTGACGGGCCAGGAGGGACAGATACG. The V and J genes are TRBV6-4 and TRBJ2-3; tentatively, D is TRBD2 (6 bases). The read ends 3 residues shy of where the CDR3 ends; the end is completed using the germline J gene. CDR3 length: 15 residues. Trimming shortened V by 2 bases and J by 3 bases, and 12 bases separated the two germline ends. Germline CDR1 reads MRHNA; CDR2 reads SNTAGT.

A note on this clone: The CDR3 extends 3 residues past the end of the read, so its final part is completed from the germline J gene. This chain links TRBV7-6 with TRBJ2-2; TRBD1 is a possible D gene (5 bases). The CDR3 totals 15 residues. The V gene's germline CDR1 is SGHVS and CDR2 FNYEAQ. CDR3 in amino acids: CASSLVSSGANVLFF. The CDR3 DNA, read in part, is TGTGCCAGCAGCTTAGTCTCCTCTGGGGCCAACGTG.

The table lists this clone with many counts. The read finishes 3 residues shy of the CDR3 end, and the germline J gene is used to complete it. The rearrangement uses TRBV18 and TRBJ1-1; the D gene is possibly TRBD1 (6 bases). The germline V and J ends were trimmed by 6 bases and 1 base, with 12 bases remaining between them. Germline CDR1 is KGHSH and CDR2 is LQKENI. The CDR3 is 14 amino acids. The chain's CDR3 is CASSFQDRNTEAFF. The CDR3 DNA, read in part, is TGTGCCAGCTCTTTTCAGGACAGGAACACTGAA.

As concerns this clone: The CDR3 end lies 3 residues beyond the end of the read and is filled in from the germline J gene. V is TRBV5-3 and J is TRBJ1-5, with D uncertain. TRBV5-3 is sorted into the ORF group, with uncertain function. V lost 4 bases, J lost 4 bases, and 12 bases lay in between. This CDR3 contains 14 residues. The CDR3 here is CARSEGTENQPQHF. The CDR3 DNA, read in part, is TGTGCCAGAAGCGAGGGTACCGAAAATCAGCCC.

This clone was seen repeatedly, ten times or more. The read comes to an end 3 residues before the CDR3 does, leaving the germline J gene to fill in the end. The V call is TRBV28, the J call TRBJ1-4; 7 bases align to TRBD1. CDR1 is MDHEN and CDR2 is SYDVKM in the germline V gene. This CDR3 is built from 15 residues. V lost 4 bases and J lost 5; bases outside the gene matches: 7. CDR3 amino acids: CASSSPGTANEKLFF. The CDR3 bases that were read are TGTGCCAGCAGTTCCCCCGGGACAGCAAATGAAAAA. The whole variable domain, filled in from reference TRBV28 and TRBJ1-4, reads DVKVTQSSRYLVKRTGEKVFLECVQDMDHENMFWYRQDPGLGLRLIYFSYDVKMKEKGDIPEGYSVSREKKERFSLILESASTNQTSMYLCASSSPGTANEKLFFGSGTQLSVL.

This clone was observed at least ten times. CDR3 loop: CASSSRDNTYNEQFF. The covered CDR3 bases are TGTGCCAGCAGCTCCCGGGACAACACCTACAATGAG. This chain links TRBV7-6 with TRBJ2-1; TRBD1 might be the D (6 bases). The CDR3 is cut off 3 residues early in the read; its end comes from the germline J gene. The CDR3 has 15 residues. V was cut by 4 bases and J by 2 bases, with 12 bases left in between. Per the germline V gene, CDR1 is SGHVS and CDR2 is FNYEAQ.

This clone has ten or more counts. The DNA ends 3 residues before the CDR3 does, and the rest of the CDR3 is filled in from the germline J gene. The genes are TRBV5-4 and TRBJ2-1; 7 nucleotides match TRBD1. The CDR3 sequence is 15 residues long. Germline V CDR1 and CDR2: SGHNT, YYREEE (reference sequence). The J segment lost 6 bases and the V segment lost 0 bases, leaving 6 bases of the junction unmatched. CDR3 bases read: TGTGCCAGCAGCTTGGAGGGGGCGCGACGCAATGAG. Translated: CASSLEGARRNE. The whole CDR3 sequence is CASSLEGARRNEQFF.

There are many counts of this clone. A read error is possible here, since a much larger clone lies one base away. The read is 3 residues too short to cover the CDR3 end, so that end is filled in from the germline J gene. The chain has TRBV30 and TRBJ2-2, with 9 bases matching TRBD1. CDR3 length: 17 amino acids. Germline V gene lookup returns CDR1 GTSNPN and CDR2 SVGIG (reference sequence). The chain's CDR3 is CAWSRTGERTGANVLFF. The sequenced CDR3 bases are TGTGCCTGGAGTAGGACAGGGGAAAGGACTGGGGCCAACGTG.

This clone showed up many times. With the read ending 3 residues before the CDR3 end, the germline J gene is used to fill in that end. The chain employs TRBV2 and TRBJ1-1, with D maybe TRBD1 (6 bases). The V gene lost 10 bases and the J gene lost 0 bases, with 15 bases spanning the gap. Germline V CDR1 and CDR2: SNHLY, FYNNEI. CDR3 size: 14 residues. This chain's CDR3 is CATNREVMNTEAFF. CDR3 bases read: TGTGCCACCAACAGGGAGGTCATGAACACTGAA.

On this clone itself: The read ends 3 residues before the CDR3 terminus; that terminus is restored from the germline J gene. V is TRBV5-4 and J is TRBJ1-6; tentatively, D is TRBD1 (5 bases). The CDR3 has 15 amino acids. The germline CDR1 and CDR2 sequences are SGHNT and YYREEE (reference sequence). V shed 4 bases and J shed 10 bases, with 18 bases lying between them. The CDR3 bases that were read are TGTGCCAGCAGCGATCAGGGTTCCCCCCTGTCACCC. It yields the protein CASSDQGSPLSP. The full CDR3 reads CASSDQGSPLSPLHF.

In regard to this clone: The CDR3 is cut off 3 residues early in the read; its end comes from the germline J gene. The gene calls are TRBV7-8 and TRBJ1-2; 10 bases align to TRBD1. The CDR3 is made up of 16 amino acids. CDR1 is SGHVS and CDR2 is FQNEAQ in the germline V gene. V gave up 1 base and J gave up 3 bases; unmatched junction bases: 5. The CDR3 bases that were read are TGTGCCAGCAGCTTAGGATTAGGACAGGGGGACTATGGC. Translation gives CASSLGLGQGDYG. The CDR3 in full is CASSLGLGQGDYGYTF. Filled out from reference TRBV7-8 and TRBJ1-2, the complete variable domain reads GAGVSQSPRYKVAKRGQDVALRCDPISGHVSLFWYQQALGQGPEFLTYFQNEAQLDKSGLPSDRFFAERPEGSVSTLKIQRTQQEDSAVYLCASSLGLGQGDYGYTFGSGTRLTVV.

This clone was picked up many times. The CDR3 extends 3 residues past the end of the read, so its final part is completed from the germline J gene. J is TRBJ2-1 and V is TRBV2; D perhaps matches TRBD2 (5 bases). There are 14 residues in the CDR3. Trimming took off 3 bases at V and 6 bases at J, with 12 bases between the two ends. In germline, CDR1 is SNHLY, CDR2 FYNNEI. CDR3 region: CASSERVAGNEQFF. CDR3 bases read: TGTGCCAGCAGTGAGAGGGTCGCCGGCAATGAG.

Many counts were recorded for this clone. With the read ending 3 residues before the CDR3 end, the germline J gene is used to fill in that end. This chain uses TRBV2 with TRBJ1-2; D is unclear. CDR1 and CDR2 from the germline V gene are SNHLY and FYNNEI. The CDR3 has 13 residues. V was shortened by 6 bases and J by 4 bases, with 12 bases between the two germline ends. CDR3 amino acids: CASSGDLGYGYTF. The CDR3 bases that were read are TGTGCCAGCAGCGGGGATTTGGGCTATGGC.